Below, 25 T cell receptor beta chains from the same sample are listed, as sequenced in a study of T cell repertoires in cytomegalovirus infection. TCRdb recomputed calls from the reads with MiXCR, one row per CDR3 protein. The data hold 450,000 to 600,000 distinct CDR3 sequences, with over 9% observed a single time. The sequenced material came from PBMCs. These TCRs come from a human donor in good health (CMV status not recorded). Some clones in this sample may be carry-over from other donors' samples.

Many counts were recorded for this clonotype. J is TRBJ2-7 and V is TRBV6-1, with 12 nucleotides matching TRBD1. This CDR3 has 15 amino acids. Germline V gene lookup returns CDR1 MNHNS and CDR2 SASEGT. J was trimmed by 5 bases and V by 5 bases; bases with no gene match: 7. In DNA form, the CDR3 reads TGTGCCAGCAGTAATCCGGGACAGGGGGCGGACGAGCAGTACTTC. Encoded protein: CASSNPGQGADEQYF.

The chain is built from TRBV29-1 and TRBJ2-1; TRBD2 aligns across 8 bases. V was clipped by 7 bases and J by 8 bases; unmatched bases: 4. Germline V gives CDR1 SQVTM, CDR2 ANQGSEA. CDR3 length: 11 amino acids. The CDR3 spells CSAGTRDEQFF. For the CDR3, the DNA is TGCAGCGCAGGGACTAGAGATGAGCAGTTCTTC.

Only a few counts were recorded for this clonotype. The chain recombines TRBV14 with TRBJ1-1, with D perhaps matching TRBD1 (5 bases). The CDR3 covers 13 residues. V was trimmed by 2 bases and J by 5 bases, leaving 9 bases between them. The germline V gene has CDR1 SGHDN and CDR2 FVKESK. The CDR3 DNA is TGTGCCAGCAGCCAACTTTCAGGGACTGAAGCTTTCTTT. Protein product: CASSQLSGTEAFF. Looking up the rest from reference TRBV14 and TRBJ1-1 gives the full variable domain: EAGVTQFPSHSVIEKGQTVTLRCDPISGHDNLYWYRRVMGKEIKFLLHFVKESKQDESGMPNNRFLAERTGGTYSTLKVQPAELEDSGVYFCASSQLSGTEAFFGQGTRLTVV.

The V call is TRBV24-1, the J call TRBJ2-2; possibly TRBD1 for D (6 bases). The CDR3 loop spans 15 amino acids. V shed 4 bases and J shed 1 base, with 9 bases lying between them. Germline V gives CDR1 KGHDR, CDR2 SFDVKD. The CDR3, as DNA: TGTGCCACCAGTGACCCGGGACAGAACACCGGGGAGCTGTTTTTT. As protein: CATSDPGQNTGELFF.

This clonotype was detected many times. The chain combines TRBV28 with TRBJ1-1; D unresolved. The CDR3 has 13 amino acids. Germline CDR1 is MDHEN and CDR2 is SYDVKM. V was cut by 8 bases and J by 7 bases, with 17 bases left in between. DNA of the CDR3: TGTGCCAGCGGGCAACCGGGCCGTTTTGAAGCTTTCTTT. As protein: CASGQPGRFEAFF.

The V and J genes are TRBV20-1 and TRBJ2-2; TRBD1 matches at 7 bases. CDR1 and CDR2 from the germline V gene are DFQATT and SNEGSKA (reference sequence). The CDR3 contains 14 residues. V shed 6 bases, J shed 6 bases, and the junction held 10 bases outside the gene matches. The CDR3 protein is CSAMRPGGAGELFF. CDR3 DNA sequence: TGCAGTGCCATGCGCCCAGGGGGTGCCGGGGAGCTGTTTTTT.

For the CDR3, the DNA is TGTGCCAGCTCACCAACGACGGAGGAGCAGTTCTTC. It specifies CASSPTTEEQFF. V is TRBV18 and J is TRBJ2-1; D gene unclear. Trimming took off 2 bases at V and 10 bases at J, with 9 bases between the two ends. CDR1 KGHSH and CDR2 LQKENI come from the germline V gene. CDR3 size: 12 residues.

This clonotype occurred a few times. This sequence joins TRBV20-1 and TRBJ2-1, with D hard to call. From germline, CDR1 is DFQATT and CDR2 SNEGSKA (reference sequence). Between the trimmed V and J ends, which lost 6 bases and 10 bases, there was a span of 13 bases. This CDR3 spans 11 amino acids. This CDR3 reads CSAPSPREQFF. CDR3 in DNA: TGCAGTGCGCCCTCCCCACGAGAGCAGTTCTTC.

This clonotype was detected many times. The chain is built from TRBV7-9 and TRBJ2-5; possible D gene TRBD2, 6 bases. CDR1 is SEHNR, CDR2 FQNEAQ, per germline (reference sequence). V lost 6 bases and J lost 2, with 16 bases in between. The CDR3 has 15 residues. CDR3: CASSFPRGLQETQYF. CDR3 DNA sequence: TGTGCCAGCAGTTTCCCGCGGGGACTGCAAGAGACCCAGTACTTC.

The sample holds many counts of this clonotype. J is TRBJ1-1 and V is TRBV6-5; TRBD1 is a possible D gene (6 bases). This CDR3 spans 16 amino acids. Germline V gene data show CDR1 as MNHEY and CDR2 as SVGAGI. V was cut by 6 bases and J by 1 base, with 18 bases left in between. The CDR3, as DNA: TGTGCCAGCAGCCCACTTCCCTGGGGGCGGAACACTGAAGCTTTCTTT. This sequence encodes CASSPLPWGRNTEAFF.

This clonotype turned up a few times. The chain joins TRBV18 to TRBJ1-1, with 7 bases aligning to TRBD1. The CDR3 has 14 amino acids. Germline lookup yields CDR1 KGHSH and CDR2 LQKENI. The J segment lost 2 bases and the V segment lost 3 bases, leaving 3 bases of the junction unmatched. In DNA form, the CDR3 reads TGTGCCAGCTCACCGGGGACAGATAACACTGAAGCTTTCTTT. It is translated as CASSPGTDNTEAFF. Full variable domain (rest looked up from reference TRBV18 and TRBJ1-1): NAGVMQNPRHLVRRRGQEARLRCSPMKGHSHVYWYRQLPEEGLKFMVYLQKENIIDESGMPKERFSAEFPKEGPSILRIQQVVRGDSAAYFCASSPGTDNTEAFFGQGTRLTVV.

This clonotype qualifies as large (0.1 to 1%). The chain links TRBV4-2 to TRBJ2-1; 10 bases line up with TRBD2. The CDR3 sequence is 17 residues long. The germline V gene has CDR1 LGHNA and CDR2 YNFKEQ. Trimming at V came to 0 bases and at J to 5 bases, leaving 7 bases not matched to a gene. DNA for the CDR3: TGTGCCAGCAGCCAAGATTCCTCTAGCGGGGGAAACAATGAGCAGTTCTTC. It specifies CASSQDSSSGGNNEQFF.

This clonotype was seen once. J is TRBJ1-5 and V is TRBV16; no definite D call. The germline gives CDR1 KGHSY, CDR2 FQNENV. Trimming left V 0 bases short and J 10 bases short, with 10 bases between. The length of the CDR3 is 13 residues. In nucleotides, the CDR3 is TGTGCCAGCAGCCAATCCAGCGGGAGACCCCAGCATTTT. Protein: CASSQSSGRPQHF. The full variable domain, in which reference TRBV16 and TRBJ1-5 provide the parts outside the CDR3, is GEEVAQTPKHLVRGEGQKAKLYCAPIKGHSYVFWYQQVLKNEFKFLISFQNENVFDETGMPKERFSAKCLPNSPCSLEIQATKLEDSAVYFCASSQSSGRPQHFGDGTRLSIL.

This clonotype was counted many times. This chain joins TRBV7-2 and TRBJ2-1; D call uncertain. The germline V gene encodes CDR1 SGHTA and CDR2 FQGNSA. The V end lost 4 bases, the J end lost 0 bases, and 13 bases lay between the germline ends. There are 16 residues in the CDR3. CDR3 nucleotide sequence: TGTGCCAGCAGCTCACCGACAAGGAGCTCCTACAATGAGCAGTTCTTC. Translation: CASSSPTRSSYNEQFF.

This clonotype was recorded at least ten times. The chain links TRBV2 to TRBJ1-4; no clear D. Deletions cut 4 bases from V and 3 bases from J, with 15 bases between. The germline V gene encodes CDR1 SNHLY and CDR2 FYNNEI. The CDR3 spans 16 residues. In DNA form, the CDR3 reads TGTGCCAGCAGTGTTGCTCCCCTAGCACCTAATGAAAAACTGTTTTTT. Translating gives CASSVAPLAPNEKLFF. Full variable domain (remainder filled in from reference TRBV2 and TRBJ1-4): EPEVTQTPSHQVTQMGQEVILRCVPISNHLYFYWYRQILGQKVEFLVSFYNNEISEKSEIFDDQFSVERPDGSNFTLKIRSTKLEDSAMYFCASSVAPLAPNEKLFFGSGTQLSVL.

This clonotype occurred many times. The chain combines TRBV11-2 with TRBJ2-1, with D uncertain. The V gene's germline CDR1 is SGHAT and CDR2 FQNNGV. The length of the CDR3 is 12 residues. Trimming took 3 bases from V and 3 from J, leaving 3 bases between them. Here the CDR3 DNA reads TGTGCCAGCAGCTTTAGCTACAATGAGCAGTTCTTC. It codes for CASSFSYNEQFF. The whole variable domain, filled in from reference TRBV11-2 and TRBJ2-1, reads EAGVAQSPRYKIIEKRQSVAFWCNPISGHATLYWYQQILGQGPKLLIQFQNNGVVDDSQLPKDRFSAERLKGVDSTLKIQPAKLEDSAVYLCASSFSYNEQFFGPGTRLTVL.

The chain has TRBV27 and TRBJ2-1, with a possible D match to TRBD2 (7 bases). This CDR3 spans 15 amino acids. With 7 bases removed from V and 7 bases from J, the gap between germline ends came to 20 bases. Germline V lookup: CDR1 MNHEY, CDR2 SMNVEV (reference sequence). CDR3 sequence: CASNKRGGAWNEQFF. CDR3 DNA: TGTGCCAGCAACAAGCGAGGGGGGGCTTGGAATGAGCAGTTCTTC.

This clonotype was observed once. The V call is TRBV4-1, the J call TRBJ2-7; D possibly corresponds to TRBD1 (5 bases). This CDR3 is built from 16 residues. The V gene lost 0 bases and the J gene lost 0 bases, with 12 bases spanning the gap. CDR1 and CDR2 (germline): MGHRA, YSYEKL. The DNA of the CDR3 is TGCGCCAGCAGCCAAGATTACCAGGGCGGCTCCTACGAGCAGTACTTC. Translation: CASSQDYQGGSYEQYF.

This clonotype was counted many times. V is TRBV28 and J is TRBJ2-7; D is perhaps TRBD2 (5 bases). Trimming shortened V by 5 bases and J by 4 bases, and 9 bases separated the two germline ends. The germline V gene has CDR1 MDHEN and CDR2 SYDVKM. This CDR3 is 12 amino acids long. CDR3 nucleotide sequence: TGTGCCAGCAGTAATACGGGATACGAGCAGTACTTC. Amino acid sequence: CASSNTGYEQYF.

The rearrangement links TRBV20-1 to TRBJ2-3; no reliable D call. The germline gives CDR1 DFQATT, CDR2 SNEGSKA (reference sequence). The V end lost 3 bases, the J end lost 4 bases, and 14 bases lay between the germline ends. The CDR3 runs to 14 residues. CDR3 coding DNA: TGCAGTGCTAGGGGCGTCGTTAAGGCAGATACGCAGTATTTT. Protein sequence: CSARGVVKADTQYF.

The rearrangement joins TRBV3-1 to TRBJ1-4, with TRBD1 matching 8 bases. Germline CDR1 is LGHDT and CDR2 is YNNKEL (reference sequence). The CDR3 is 13 amino acids. The V segment lost 8 bases and the J segment 8 bases; nucleotides outside the gene matches: 7. As DNA, the CDR3 is TGTGCCAGCGGCCCCGGACAGGGAGAAAAACTGTTTTTT. Translated, it gives CASGPGQGEKLFF.

This clonotype was seen ten or more times. The rearrangement uses TRBV7-3 and TRBJ2-3, with D unclear. The CDR3 contains 13 residues. V was trimmed by 5 bases and J by 6 bases, leaving 12 bases between them. Looked up from germline, CDR1 is SGHTA and CDR2 is FQGTGA. The CDR3 region has the DNA TGTGCCAGCAGCCTTCGGCCTGGGGATACGCAGTATTTT. It translates to CASSLRPGDTQYF.

This clonotype has ten or more counts. V usage is TRBV11-2 and J usage is TRBJ2-3; 9 nucleotides line up with TRBD1. This CDR3 region has 16 residues. The germline CDR1 and CDR2 sequences are SGHAT and FQNNGV. The trim removed 5 bases at V and 4 bases at J, leaving 10 bases unmatched. The CDR3 DNA reads TGTGCCAGCAGCCTGAACAGGGGGCGTGGGGCAGATACGCAGTATTTT. Translating gives CASSLNRGRGADTQYF.

This clonotype was found a few times. The rearrangement uses TRBV19 and TRBJ2-1; 7 nucleotides match TRBD2. Per germline, CDR1 LNHDA and CDR2 SQIVND (reference sequence). V lost 9 bases to trimming and J lost 7 bases; unmatched junction nucleotides: 12. The CDR3 covers 14 residues. The DNA of the CDR3 is TGTGCCAGCCGCAGGAGGGAGGGTAGGAATGAGCAGTTCTTC. As protein: CASRRREGRNEQFF. Full variable domain (rest looked up from reference TRBV19 and TRBJ2-1): DGGITQSPKYLFRKEGQNVTLSCEQNLNHDAMYWYRQDPGQGLRLIYYSQIVNDFQKGDIAEGYSVSREKKESFPLTVTSAQKNPTAFYLCASRRREGRNEQFFGPGTRLTVL.

The J gene is TRBJ2-1, the V gene TRBV28, with a weak D call TRBD1 (5 bases). Deletions cut 2 bases from V and 4 bases from J, with 12 bases between. CDR1 and CDR2 from the germline V gene are MDHEN and SYDVKM. The length of the CDR3 is 15 residues. The CDR3, as DNA: TGTGCCAGCAGTTTAGAAGGGGCGAGATACAATGAGCAGTTCTTC. Its translation is CASSLEGARYNEQFF.